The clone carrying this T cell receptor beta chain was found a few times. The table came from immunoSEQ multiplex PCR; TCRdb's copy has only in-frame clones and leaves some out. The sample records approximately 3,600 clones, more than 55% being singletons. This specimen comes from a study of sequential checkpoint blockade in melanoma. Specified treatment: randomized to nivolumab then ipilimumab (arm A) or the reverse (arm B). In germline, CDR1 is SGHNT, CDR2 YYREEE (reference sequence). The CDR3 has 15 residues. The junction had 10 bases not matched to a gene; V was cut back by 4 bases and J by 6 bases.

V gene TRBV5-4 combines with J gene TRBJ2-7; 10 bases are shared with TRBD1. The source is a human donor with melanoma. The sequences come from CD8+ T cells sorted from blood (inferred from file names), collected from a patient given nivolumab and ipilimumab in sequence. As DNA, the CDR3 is TGTGCCAGCAGCCGGGGTGGGACAGGGGATCCCGAGCAGTACTTC. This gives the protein CASSRGGTGDPEQYF.